Below, one TCR beta chain is given with its context. This record comes from a study of shared T cell receptors in the human thymus. Assay: immunoSEQ multiplex PCR; the TCRdb copy retains only in-frame clones and omits some. The sample yields roughly 410,000 clones, about 95% seen once. The trim removed 0 bases at V and 4 bases at J, leaving 6 bases unmatched. The CDR3 extends over 16 amino acids. Germline V gene data show CDR1 as SGDLS and CDR2 as YYNGEE. This TCR derives from a human donor. The chain joins TRBV9 to TRBJ2-1; 8 positions match TRBD1. Sequenced material: thymocytes. As DNA, the CDR3 is TGTGCCAGCAGCGTAGCGACAGGGGCATATTACAATGAGCAGTTCTTC. Translated, it gives CASSVATGAYYNEQFF.